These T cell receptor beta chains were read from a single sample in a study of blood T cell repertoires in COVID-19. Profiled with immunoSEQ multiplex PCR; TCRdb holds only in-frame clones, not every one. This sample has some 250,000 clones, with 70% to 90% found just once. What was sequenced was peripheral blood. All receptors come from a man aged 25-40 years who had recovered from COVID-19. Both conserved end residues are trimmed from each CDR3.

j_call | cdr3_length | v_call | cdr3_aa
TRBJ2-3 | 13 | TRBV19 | ASSARQGEIDTQY
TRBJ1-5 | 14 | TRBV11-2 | ASSPGGRGRGQPQH
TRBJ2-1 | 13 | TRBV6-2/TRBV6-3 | ASSLLRGRDNEQF
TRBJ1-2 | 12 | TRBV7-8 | ASSPGTDRGGYT
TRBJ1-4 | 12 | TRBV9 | ASSAGFANEKLF
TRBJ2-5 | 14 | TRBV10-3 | AIKRESAGGEETQY
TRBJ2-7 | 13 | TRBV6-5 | ASSYSRHYSYEQY
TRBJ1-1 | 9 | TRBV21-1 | ASRLATEAF
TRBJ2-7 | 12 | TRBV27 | ASSFSRSAYEQY
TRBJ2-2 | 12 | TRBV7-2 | ASSIGGYTGELF
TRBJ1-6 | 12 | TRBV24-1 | ATSDLTASSPLH
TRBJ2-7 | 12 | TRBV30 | AWSLERGNYEQY
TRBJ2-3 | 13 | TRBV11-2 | ASAGAGGRTDTQY
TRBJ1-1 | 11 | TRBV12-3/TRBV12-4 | ASSLYRESEAF
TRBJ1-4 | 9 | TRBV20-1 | SHLRTQKLF
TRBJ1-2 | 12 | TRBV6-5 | ASSYGRGAYGYT
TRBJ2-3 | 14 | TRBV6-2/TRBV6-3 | ASSYSARGALDTQY
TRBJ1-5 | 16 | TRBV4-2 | ASSPPDRIGPSNQPQH
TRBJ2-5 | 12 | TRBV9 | ASSEGTPRETQY
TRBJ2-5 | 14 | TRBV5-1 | ASSLAPQGAKETQY
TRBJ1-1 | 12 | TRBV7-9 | ASSSGLWNTEAF
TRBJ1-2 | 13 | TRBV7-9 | ASSFFEGTGYGYT
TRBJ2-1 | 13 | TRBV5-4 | ASSPSGGPPNEQF
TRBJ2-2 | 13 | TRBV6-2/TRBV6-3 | ASTPGGAGTGELF
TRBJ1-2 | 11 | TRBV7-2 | ASSLSGDYGYT
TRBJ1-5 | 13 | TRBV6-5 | ASSFLGQGAEPQH
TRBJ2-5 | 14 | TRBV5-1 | ASSTLSTGRFETQY
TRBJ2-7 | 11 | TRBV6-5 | ATREGGAREQY
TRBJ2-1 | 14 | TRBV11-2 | ASSQSVGAAYNEQF
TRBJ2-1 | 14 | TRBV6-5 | ASSYSPDRGYNEQF
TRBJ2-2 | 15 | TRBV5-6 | ASSLWAFRGDTGELF
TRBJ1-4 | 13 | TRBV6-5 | ASSLSQATNEKLF
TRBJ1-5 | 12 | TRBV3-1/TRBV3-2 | ASSQALPNQPQH
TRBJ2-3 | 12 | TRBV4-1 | ASSQSRRTDTQY
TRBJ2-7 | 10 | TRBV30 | AWAGGSYEQY
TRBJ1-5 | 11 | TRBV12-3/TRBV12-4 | ASSRQEGEPQH
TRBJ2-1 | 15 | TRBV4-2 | ASSQDGGLAGPNEQF
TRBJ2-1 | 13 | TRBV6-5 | ASSYSRQPYNEQF
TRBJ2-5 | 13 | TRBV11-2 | ASSFRRVGGETQY
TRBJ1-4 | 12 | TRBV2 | ASSVYSTNEKLF
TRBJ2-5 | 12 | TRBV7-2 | ASSESRIGETQY
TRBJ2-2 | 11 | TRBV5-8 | ASRRGNTGELF
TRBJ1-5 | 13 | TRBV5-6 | ASSFTGTGLQPQH
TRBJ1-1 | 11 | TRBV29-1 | SVVIQGGTEAF
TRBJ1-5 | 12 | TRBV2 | ASSDRGNNQPQH